This TCR beta chain derives from a study of T cell responses to AZD1222 COVID-19 vaccine. Libraries were prepared by immunoSEQ multiplex PCR; TCRdb keeps only in-frame clonotypes and omits some of them. Of 85,000 to 130,000 clones in the sample, roughly 93% are singletons; the top ten hold 5%. Germline V gene sequence: CDR1 SGHRS, CDR2 YFSETQ. The CDR3 length is 16 residues. Trimming took 2 bases from V and 5 from J; bases not matched to a gene: 9. As regards this clone: Its antigen is still unknown.

Whole-study findings and limits: Spike regions recognized by vaccine-associated CD4 TCRs spanned the protein, led by 160-218 and 743-854. Reports say nearly half of spike-specific TCRs go after unmutated variant regions. In a largely white British group with more females than males, clonal diversity was possibly underestimated.

This clonotype originated in an adult in good health. The starting material was peripheral blood, obtained on day 0 of AZD1222 vaccination. The rearrangement joins TRBV5-1 to TRBJ2-1, with 8 nucleotides matching TRBD1. The CDR3, as DNA: TGCGCCAGCAGCTTATTTCAGGGGGCGCTGGACAATGAGCAGTTCTTC. It encodes CASSLFQGALDNEQFF.